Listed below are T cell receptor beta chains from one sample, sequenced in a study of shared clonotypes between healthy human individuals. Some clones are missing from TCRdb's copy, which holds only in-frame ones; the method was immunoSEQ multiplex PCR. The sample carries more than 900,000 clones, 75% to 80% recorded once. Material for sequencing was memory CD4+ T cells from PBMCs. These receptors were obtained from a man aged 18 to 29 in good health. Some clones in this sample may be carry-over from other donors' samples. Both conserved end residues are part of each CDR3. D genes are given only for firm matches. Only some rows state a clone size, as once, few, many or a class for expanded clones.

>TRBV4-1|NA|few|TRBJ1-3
CASSQDSPHSGNTIYF
TGCGCCAGCAGCCAAGATTCCCCCCACTCTGGAAACACCATATATTTT
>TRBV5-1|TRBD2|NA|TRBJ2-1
CASSFLLAGDNEQFF
TGCGCCAGCAGCTTTTTACTAGCGGGAGACAATGAGCAGTTCTTC
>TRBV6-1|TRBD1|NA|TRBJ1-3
CATRTGGGNTIYF
TGTGCCACCAGGACAGGGGGAGGAAACACCATATATTTT
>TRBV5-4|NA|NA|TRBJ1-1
CASSPAWGGTEAFF
TGTGCCAGCAGCCCTGCGTGGGGCGGCACTGAAGCTTTCTTT
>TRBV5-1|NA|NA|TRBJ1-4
CASSLQDGTNEKLFF
TGCGCCAGCAGCCTCCAAGATGGGACTAATGAAAAACTGTTTTTT
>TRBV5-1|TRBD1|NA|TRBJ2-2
CASSLATGGYLTGELFF
TGCGCCAGCAGCTTGGCGACAGGGGGCTATCTCACCGGGGAGCTGTTTTTT
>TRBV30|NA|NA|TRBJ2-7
CAWGLKTGANYEQYF
TGTGCCTGGGGACTTAAGACAGGCGCCAACTACGAGCAGTACTTC
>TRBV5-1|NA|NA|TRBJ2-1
CASSMTDEQFF
TGCGCCAGCAGCATGACAGATGAGCAGTTCTTC
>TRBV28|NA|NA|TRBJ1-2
CASSLVGYGYTF
TGTGCCAGCAGTTTAGTGGGGTACGGCTACACCTTC
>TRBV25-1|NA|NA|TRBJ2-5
CASSNAGQETQYF
TGTGCCAGCTCTAACGCGGGACAAGAGACCCAGTACTTC
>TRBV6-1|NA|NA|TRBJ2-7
CASCLSPGAYEQYF
TGTGCCAGCTGCCTGTCACCGGGGGCCTACGAGCAGTACTTC
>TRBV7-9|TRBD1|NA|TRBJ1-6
CASSSFTGADSPLHF
TGTGCCAGCAGCTCATTCACAGGGGCGGATTCACCCCTCCACTTT
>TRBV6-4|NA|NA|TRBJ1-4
CASSETGKRNEKLFF
TGTGCCAGCAGTGAAACAGGGAAGCGGAATGAAAAACTGTTTTTT
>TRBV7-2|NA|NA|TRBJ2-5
CASSPQGGSGVPHF
TGTGCCAGCAGCCCCCAGGGGGGGAGCGGGGTCCCTCACTTC
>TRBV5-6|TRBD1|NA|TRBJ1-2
CASTQSTGVNGYTF
TGTGCCAGCACCCAATCGACAGGGGTGAATGGCTACACCTTC
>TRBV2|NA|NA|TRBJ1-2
CASGASTRDGYTF
TGTGCCAGCGGGGCGTCGACGAGGGACGGCTACACCTTC
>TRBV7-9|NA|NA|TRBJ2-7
CASSFLTGSYEQYF
TGTGCCAGCAGCTTCCTTACAGGGTCCTACGAGCAGTACTTC
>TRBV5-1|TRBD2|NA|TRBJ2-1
CASSPLTSGRRNEQFF
TGCGCCAGCAGCCCCCTGACTAGCGGGAGGCGCAATGAGCAGTTCTTC
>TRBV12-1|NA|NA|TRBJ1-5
CASSPRTPDRDDQPQHF
TGTGCCAGCAGCCCCCGTACGCCCGACAGGGATGATCAGCCCCAGCATTTT
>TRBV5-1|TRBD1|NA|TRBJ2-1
CASSLATGGSYNEQFF
TGCGCCAGCAGCTTGGCCACAGGGGGATCCTACAATGAGCAGTTCTTC
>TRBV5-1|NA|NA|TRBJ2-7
CASSLAIGPDEQYF
TGCGCCAGCAGCTTGGCAATTGGCCCTGACGAGCAGTACTTC
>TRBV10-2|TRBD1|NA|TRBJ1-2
CASSTGGSGYTF
TGCGCCAGCAGTACAGGGGGCTCTGGCTACACCTTC
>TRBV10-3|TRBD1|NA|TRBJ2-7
CASTKLTGDEQYF
TGTGCCAGCACTAAACTGACAGGGGACGAGCAGTACTTC
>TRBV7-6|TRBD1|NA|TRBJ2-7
CASSLIGTGIYEQYF
TGTGCCAGCAGCTTAATCGGGACAGGTATTTACGAGCAGTACTTC
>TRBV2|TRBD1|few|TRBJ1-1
CASSELPIRQGNTEAFF
TGTGCCAGCAGTGAGTTACCCATTAGACAGGGGAACACTGAAGCTTTCTTT
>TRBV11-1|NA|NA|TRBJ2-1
CASSPPSYNEQFF
TGTGCCAGCAGCCCCCCCAGTTACAATGAGCAGTTCTTC
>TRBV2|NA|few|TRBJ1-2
CASRPDAGVDYGYTF
TGTGCCAGCAGACCTGACGCAGGGGTAGACTATGGCTACACCTTC
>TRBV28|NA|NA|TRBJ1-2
CASSLDTGYTF
TGTGCCAGCAGTTTAGACACCGGCTACACCTTC
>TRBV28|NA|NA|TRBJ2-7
CASSFGFGEQYF
TGTGCCAGCAGTTTCGGGTTCGGCGAGCAGTACTTC
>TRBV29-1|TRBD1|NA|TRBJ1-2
CSVERGRGYGYTF
TGCAGCGTTGAGAGGGGGCGCGGCTATGGCTACACCTTC
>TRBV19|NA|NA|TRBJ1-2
CASTNRQGNYTF
TGTGCCAGCACTAATCGTCAGGGAAACTACACCTTC
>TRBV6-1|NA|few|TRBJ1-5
CASSELSGRGSQPQHF
TGTGCCAGCAGTGAACTGTCGGGCCGAGGGAGTCAGCCCCAGCATTTT
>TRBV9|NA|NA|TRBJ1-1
CASSVRREGTEAFF
TGTGCCAGCAGCGTACGGCGGGAGGGCACTGAAGCTTTCTTT
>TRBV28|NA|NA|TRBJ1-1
CASSHGTDGEAFF
TGTGCCAGCAGTCACGGGACGGACGGGGAGGCTTTCTTT
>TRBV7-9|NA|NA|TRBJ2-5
CASSLAQPGLETQYF
TGTGCCAGCAGCTTAGCGCAGCCAGGGCTGGAGACCCAGTACTTC
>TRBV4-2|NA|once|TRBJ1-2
CASSQEGNVDYGYTF
TGTGCCAGCAGCCAAGAGGGTAATGTCGACTATGGCTACACCTTC